These T cell receptor beta chains were read from a single sample in a study of CD8+ T cells in alopecia areata. TCRdb's table, derived via immunoSEQ multiplex PCR, lists solely in-frame clones and lacks some. Among 64,000 or so clones listed, around 42% were seen once. Sequencing used CD8+ T cells sorted from blood, obtained between weeks 36 and 40, from a patient treated with tofacitinib. All receptors come from a human donor with alopecia areata. Each CDR3 is given with its conserved first and last residue. The D gene is left open where the match is weak. Expanded clones are given a class, and other clones once, few, many or no size at all.

-	TRBV27	-	TRBJ2-3	TGTGCCAGCAGTTTGGCGGGGAGCACAGATACGCAGTATTTT	CASSLAGSTDTQYF
-	TRBV2	-	TRBJ2-6	TGTGCCAGCAGTGGCCCTTTGGGTGGCTCTGGGGCCAACGTCCTGACTTTC	CASSGPLGGSGANVLTF
TRBD2	TRBV6-1	-	TRBJ2-2	TGTGCCAGCAGTGGACTAGCGGGAGTGGACACCGGGGAGCTGTTTTTT	CASSGLAGVDTGELFF
-	TRBV28	-	TRBJ2-1	TGTGCCAGCAGTCCCAACCGGATTGAGCAGTTCTTC	CASSPNRIEQFF
-	TRBV5-1	-	TRBJ2-5	TGCGCCAGCAGCTCAACTATCGGGGAGACCCAGTACTTC	CASSSTIGETQYF
-	TRBV14	-	TRBJ2-3	TGTGCCAGCAGCCCCCGGGCGGCTAGCGCAGATACGCAGTATTTT	CASSPRAASADTQYF
-	TRBV29-1	-	TRBJ2-2	TGCAGCGTGTACAAAGCACAGCACACCGGGGAGCTGTTTTTT	CSVYKAQHTGELFF
-	TRBV4-1	few	TRBJ2-5	TGCGCCAGCAGGCGGAACAGCCAAGAGACCCAGTACTTC	CASRRNSQETQYF
TRBD1	TRBV5-1	-	TRBJ2-3	TGCGCCAGCAGCCCGCGGACAGGGGGCACAGATACGCAGTATTTT	CASSPRTGGTDTQYF
-	TRBV9	-	TRBJ2-3	TGTGCCAGCAGCGTTGACGGGAGAACTAGAGATACGCAGTATTTT	CASSVDGRTRDTQYF
TRBD2	TRBV4-2	medium-sized	TRBJ2-2	TGTGCCAGCAGACTAGGGACTAGCGACACCGGGGAGCTGTTTTTT	CASRLGTSDTGELFF
TRBD2	TRBV29-1	few	TRBJ2-7	TGCAGCGCCACTAGCGGCATCTCCTACGAGCAGTACTTC	CSATSGISYEQYF
TRBD2	TRBV29-1	few	TRBJ2-7	TGCAGCGTCCGCGGGGCGGGAGGGTCCTACGAGCAGTACTTC	CSVRGAGGSYEQYF
-	TRBV27	-	TRBJ2-5	TGTGCCAGCAGCCCATTCCGAAGCGGGGAGACCCAGTACTTC	CASSPFRSGETQYF